This TCR beta chain was retrieved from a study of shared clonotypes between healthy human individuals. General study findings and limits: Clonotype sharing among donors was expected to depend on sequencing depth.

Sequenced by immunoSEQ multiplex PCR; TCRdb stores in-frame clones only, minus some. The data contain fewer than 600,000 clones, 60% to 80% of them singletons. The CDR3 is 14 residues long. Germline-derived CDR1 and CDR2 are SGHTS and YDEGEE. Deletions cut 2 bases from V and 0 bases from J, with 8 bases between. To note about this clone: Its antigen is undetermined.

Sequencing input: PBMCs. This clonotype was sampled from a woman in her thirties or forties in good health. Some clones in this sample may be carry-over from other donors' samples. The J gene is TRBJ1-2, the V gene TRBV5-8; tentatively, D is TRBD1 (6 bases). The CDR3 region has the DNA TGTGCCAGCAGCTTTACAGGGTCTAACTATGGCTACACCTTC. Amino acid sequence: CASSFTGSNYGYTF.